Shown below are 30 T cell receptor beta chains from a single sample sequenced in a study of T cells in Graves' hyperthyroidism and ophthalmopathy. RNA transcripts served as the template for amplifying TCR beta CDR3 regions. In the first-round RT-PCR of the TCR CDR3, the HTBI primer set was used. TCRdb redid the calling of the multiplex PCR reads with MiXCR, one entry per CDR3 protein. Of about 350,000 distinct CDR3 sequences detected, around a sixth appear once; the ten largest clones hold 15% to 19%. Sample: blood. The source of these receptors is a woman aged 40 to 50 with Graves' ophthalmopathy.

V and J are TRBV19 and TRBJ2-2, with 8 bases identical to TRBD1. The CDR3 sequence is 14 residues long. V trimming: 5 bases; J trimming: 4 bases; junction bases outside the gene matches: 3. Germline V CDR1 and CDR2: LNHDA, SQIVND (reference sequence). CDR3 sequence reads: CASSQGAGTGELFF. CDR3 bases: TGTGCCAGTAGTCAGGGGGCGGGCACCGGGGAGCTGTTTTTT.

This clonotype came up many times. V is TRBV6-2 or TRBV6-3 and J is TRBJ1-1; D is perhaps TRBD1 (5 bases). V dropped 5 bases and J dropped 6 bases, with 16 bases sitting between them. The V gene's germline CDR1 is MNHEY and CDR2 SVGEGT. This CDR3 region has 14 residues. CDR3 amino acids: CASSHTGTAPEAFF. The CDR3 bases are TGTGCCAGCAGTCACACCGGGACTGCACCTGAAGCTTTCTTT.

This clonotype was picked up many times. The chain uses TRBV12-3 or TRBV12-4 and TRBJ2-7, with D possibly TRBD1 on 5 matching bases. This CDR3 comprises 13 residues. The germline V and J ends were trimmed by 5 bases and 1 base, with 9 bases remaining between them. CDR3 coding DNA: TGTGCCAGCAGTCTCCAGGGATCCTACGAGCAGTACTTC. Residues: CASSLQGSYEQYF.

The sample holds many counts of this clonotype. This chain uses TRBV6-5 with TRBJ2-7; D gene ambiguous. The CDR3 has 13 residues. Trimming removed 2 bases from V and 3 bases from J, with 8 bases in between. Per germline, CDR1 MNHEY and CDR2 SVGAGI. CDR3 nucleotide sequence: TGTGCCAGCAGTTACGAAGGCCTCTACGAGCAGTACTTC. This translates into CASSYEGLYEQYF.

This clonotype was found a few times. The genes are TRBV30 and TRBJ1-6, with TRBD1 as a possible D gene (5 bases). Germline values: CDR1 GTSNPN, CDR2 SVGIG (reference sequence). This CDR3 has 14 amino acids. V was cut by 2 bases and J by 7 bases, with 12 bases left in between. The CDR3 loop is CAWSHHWGNSPLHF. Here the CDR3 DNA reads TGTGCCTGGAGTCATCATTGGGGGAATTCACCCCTCCACTTT.

This clonotype showed up many times. V and J are TRBV20-1 and TRBJ2-3, with 9 bases matching TRBD2. This CDR3 has 16 residues. In germline, CDR1 is DFQATT, CDR2 SNEGSKA (reference sequence). The junction had 15 bases not matched to a gene; V was cut back by 6 bases and J by 5 bases. CDR3 amino acids: CSANRGVAGAVDTQYF. CDR3 coding DNA: TGCAGTGCCAATAGGGGGGTAGCGGGAGCGGTAGATACGCAGTATTTT.

This clonotype was seen at least ten times. The V and J genes are TRBV27 and TRBJ2-7, with D hard to call. In germline, CDR1 is MNHEY, CDR2 SMNVEV (reference sequence). The CDR3 is made up of 15 amino acids. V lost 0 bases, J lost 4 bases, and 13 bases lay in between. The CDR3 loop reads CASSLSGQDPYEQYF. As DNA, the CDR3 is TGTGCCAGCAGTTTATCAGGGCAGGACCCGTACGAGCAGTACTTC.

The chain uses TRBV12-3 or TRBV12-4 and TRBJ2-7; D is perhaps TRBD2 (7 bases). V was clipped by 4 bases and J by 3 bases, with 16 bases between them. The CDR3 loop spans 15 amino acids. In nucleotides, the CDR3 is TGTGCCAGCAGTTCGGGCGGGAGAGGGGGCTACGAGCAGTACTTC. Translation: CASSSGGRGGYEQYF.

The chain employs TRBV28 and TRBJ2-7, with D possibly called TRBD1 or TRBD2 (5 bases each). The CDR3 sequence is 14 residues long. V dropped 5 bases and J dropped 7 bases, with 18 bases sitting between them. CDR1 and CDR2 (germline): MDHEN, SYDVKM. The CDR3 spells CASSPPPGTGEQYF. DNA of the CDR3: TGTGCCAGCAGTCCGCCCCCGGGGACGGGGGAGCAGTACTTC.

This clonotype was observed many times. This sequence joins TRBV24-1 and TRBJ1-1; TRBD1 is a possible D gene (5 bases). Germline V CDR1 and CDR2: KGHDR, SFDVKD. Trimming removed 6 bases at V and 2 bases at J, with 9 bases between. The CDR3 spans 13 residues. The CDR3 sequence: CATSMGGNTEAFF. The CDR3 bases are TGTGCCACCAGTATGGGGGGTAACACTGAAGCTTTCTTT.

A word on this clonotype: One end of the junction fails to match germline, which may point to a read error. The V call is TRBV6-5, the J call TRBJ1-6; D ambiguous. This CDR3 contains 13 residues. Per germline, CDR1 MNHEY and CDR2 SVGAGI. The CDR3 sequence is CASSYSNRPPLHF. Here the CDR3 DNA reads TGTGCCAGCAGCTACTCGAATAGGCCACCCCTCCACTTT.

This clonotype has at least ten counts. The CDR3, as DNA: TGTGCCAGCAGTGAACGGTCGGAGGGAAGAGCCCTGTACTTC. It translates to CASSERSEGRALYF. This chain joins TRBV6-1 and TRBJ2-7; D may be TRBD2 (6 bases). The CDR3 sequence is 14 residues long. Per the germline V gene, CDR1 is MNHNS and CDR2 is SASEGT. Trimming removed 2 bases from V and 12 bases from J, with 20 bases in between.

There are a few counts of this clonotype. V usage is TRBV11-3 and J usage is TRBJ2-1; the match to TRBD2 covers 10 bases. Germline-derived CDR1 and CDR2 are SGHNT and YENEEA. V shed 2 bases and J 8 bases; nucleotides not matched to a gene: 9. The CDR3 covers 16 residues. CDR3 DNA sequence: TGTGCCAGCAGCTTATCCAGCGGGAGGGCCCCGGATGAGCAGTTCTTC. Protein: CASSLSSGRAPDEQFF.

The chain combines TRBV12-3 or TRBV12-4 with TRBJ1-2; TRBD1 aligns across 9 bases. J lost 4 bases, V lost 2 bases, and 2 bases had no gene match. The CDR3 covers 14 residues. In DNA form, the CDR3 reads TGTGCCAGCAGTTTACTGACAGGGGGCTATGGCTACACCTTC. It specifies CASSLLTGGYGYTF.

This clonotype occurred many times. The chain has TRBV12-3 or TRBV12-4 and TRBJ2-2; 8 bases fit TRBD1. After removal of 7 bases from V and 6 bases from J, the junction contained 7 bases not matched to a gene. The CDR3 sequence is 14 residues long. For the CDR3, the DNA is TGTGCCAGCAATCCCACAGGGGGAGCCGGGGAGCTGTTTTTT. Encoded protein: CASNPTGGAGELFF.

This clonotype was seen a few times. This rearrangement joins TRBV28 to TRBJ2-4, with a tentative D call TRBD1 (6 bases). V lost 2 bases and J 4 bases, leaving 12 bases between the germline ends. This CDR3 has 15 residues. CDR1 and CDR2 (germline): MDHEN, SYDVKM. In nucleotides, the CDR3 is TGTGCCAGCAGTTTACTGGGACAAACAAAAAACATTCAGTACTTC. Translating gives CASSLLGQTKNIQYF. Filled out from reference TRBV28 and TRBJ2-4, the complete variable domain reads DVKVTQSSRYLVKRTGEKVFLECVQDMDHENMFWYRQDPGLGLRLIYFSYDVKMKEKGDIPEGYSVSREKKERFSLILESASTNQTSMYLCASSLLGQTKNIQYFGAGTRLSVL.

The chain carries TRBV30 and TRBJ2-7; no clear D. The germline CDR1 and CDR2 sequences are GTSNPN and SVGIG (reference sequence). Trimming pared 5 bases from V and 0 bases from J, leaving 8 bases between. This CDR3 comprises 12 residues. CDR3: CAWSHSSYEQYF. CDR3 bases: TGTGCCTGGTCCCATAGCTCCTACGAGCAGTACTTC.

This clonotype was recorded many times. This chain connects TRBV12-3 or TRBV12-4 to TRBJ1-1; D is perhaps TRBD1 (6 bases). The CDR3 has 15 residues. V lost 7 bases, J lost 1 base, and 16 bases lay in between. The CDR3 nucleotides read TGTGCCAGCACCGAAACAGGGTCTGAGAACACTGAAGCTTTCTTT. Its translation: CASTETGSENTEAFF.

This clonotype showed up many times. The chain recombines TRBV11-2 with TRBJ2-3; D is uncertain. This CDR3 contains 15 residues. The germline V gene encodes CDR1 SGHAT and CDR2 FQNNGV. V was shortened by 1 base and J by 2 bases, with 10 bases between the two germline ends. CDR3 coding DNA: TGTGCCAGCAGCTTAGGGGCGGTTCCCACAGATACGCAGTATTTT. Its translation is CASSLGAVPTDTQYF. Full variable domain (outside the CDR3, taken from reference TRBV11-2 and TRBJ2-3): EAGVAQSPRYKIIEKRQSVAFWCNPISGHATLYWYQQILGQGPKLLIQFQNNGVVDDSQLPKDRFSAERLKGVDSTLKIQPAKLEDSAVYLCASSLGAVPTDTQYFGPGTRLTVL.

This clonotype was picked up many times. The J gene is TRBJ2-2, the V gene TRBV19; D may be TRBD1 or TRBD2 (5 bases each). V was shortened by 1 base and J by 7 bases, with 16 bases between the two germline ends. The CDR3 contains 16 residues. Germline assignment: CDR1 LNHDA and CDR2 SQIVND (reference sequence). In DNA, the CDR3 is TGTGCCAGTAGTATAGCTGCAGGACTCAGGGACGGGGAGCTGTTTTTT. Translating it yields CASSIAAGLRDGELFF.

This clonotype occurred many times. The chain couples TRBV4-2 to TRBJ2-1; 9 bases fit TRBD2. Germline-derived CDR1 and CDR2 are LGHNA and YNFKEQ. V lost 3 bases to trimming and J lost 8 bases; unmatched junction nucleotides: 5. The CDR3 extends over 14 amino acids. The CDR3 reads CASSQVSGSYEQFF. The CDR3 DNA follows: TGTGCCAGCAGCCAGGTTAGCGGGAGTTATGAGCAGTTCTTC.

This clonotype was found many times. This chain connects TRBV28 to TRBJ2-6; D uncertain. Germline V lookup: CDR1 MDHEN, CDR2 SYDVKM. Trimming removed 3 bases at V and 1 base at J, with 7 bases between. This CDR3 comprises 15 residues. The DNA for the CDR3 is TGTGCCAGCAGTTTTACGGTTTCTGGGGCCAACGTCCTGACTTTC. This codes for CASSFTVSGANVLTF.

This clonotype has at least ten counts. The chain uses TRBV12-3 or TRBV12-4 and TRBJ2-2; D remains ambiguous. CDR3 size: 16 residues. V was pared by 7 bases and J by 2 bases, with 17 bases between. For the CDR3, the DNA is TGTGCCAGCACCCTCGGAACGCGAGCCAACACCGGGGAGCTGTTTTTT. The encoded protein is CASTLGTRANTGELFF.

This clonotype showed up many times. V is TRBV6-2 or TRBV6-3 and J is TRBJ2-2; the D is unclear. The V gene lost 7 bases and the J gene lost 5 bases, with 11 bases spanning the gap. CDR3 length equals 13 residues. CDR1 is MNHEY, CDR2 SVGEGT, per germline. CDR3 DNA: TGTGCCAGCACCCTGACGGCAACCGGGGAGCTGTTTTTT. This sequence encodes CASTLTATGELFF.

This clonotype was found many times. V usage is TRBV28 and J usage is TRBJ1-3; the D gene is possibly TRBD1 (5 bases). The CDR3 spans 16 residues. V was pared by 5 bases and J by 2 bases, with 16 bases between. Germline CDR1 MDHEN, CDR2 SYDVKM. The CDR3 here is CASSNRLLGAGNTIYF. The CDR3 coding sequence is TGTGCCAGCAGTAACCGGCTACTAGGGGCTGGAAACACCATATATTTT.

The V call is TRBV5-1, the J call TRBJ2-7; no clear D gene. Trimming pared 4 bases from V and 3 bases from J, leaving 14 bases between. The CDR3 has 14 residues. Germline loops: CDR1 SGHRS, CDR2 YFSETQ. The CDR3 protein is CASSAVSENYEQYF. The CDR3 region has the DNA TGCGCCAGCAGCGCGGTTAGTGAGAACTACGAGCAGTACTTC.

This clonotype was observed many times. The gene calls are TRBV5-5 and TRBJ1-2; 9 bases fit TRBD1. Germline V lookup: CDR1 SGHKS, CDR2 YYEKEE (reference sequence). Trimming removed 4 bases from V and 7 bases from J; junction bases left unmatched: 5. The CDR3 runs 13 residues. The CDR3 protein is CASSGTGKGGYTF. DNA of the CDR3: TGTGCCAGCAGCGGGACAGGGAAGGGTGGCTACACCTTC. Full variable domain (outside the CDR3, taken from reference TRBV5-5 and TRBJ1-2): DAGVTQSPTHLIKTRGQQVTLRCSPISGHKSVSWYQQVLGQGPQFIFQYYEKEERGRGNFPDRFSARQFPNYSSELNVNALLLGDSALYLCASSGTGKGGYTFGSGTRLTVV.

This clonotype was seen ten or more times. The V and J genes are TRBV12-3 or TRBV12-4 and TRBJ1-2, with D tentatively TRBD1 (6 bases). Trimming left V 4 bases short and J 7 bases short, with 16 bases between. The CDR3 is 14 residues long. The CDR3: CASSSSGVPAGYTF. The CDR3 nucleotides read TGTGCCAGCAGTTCCTCAGGGGTACCGGCTGGCTACACCTTC.

This chain links TRBV29-1 with TRBJ2-5; no reliable D call. V dropped 3 bases and J dropped 2 bases, with 4 bases sitting between them. The CDR3 runs 11 residues. Looked up from germline, CDR1 is SQVTM and CDR2 is ANQGSEA. CDR3 residues: CSVDRQETQYF. CDR3 sequence (DNA): TGCAGCGTTGACAGGCAAGAGACCCAGTACTTC.

In this sample, this clonotype turned up many times. In DNA form, the CDR3 reads TGTGCCAGCAGTTTGAGCGCCCACTATGGCTACACCTTC. This sequence encodes CASSLSAHYGYTF. The chain uses TRBV27 and TRBJ1-2; D is ambiguous. The CDR3 is 13 residues long. The V end was cut by 3 bases, the J end by 3 bases, with 8 bases between. Germline V lookup: CDR1 MNHEY, CDR2 SMNVEV (reference sequence).